This T cell receptor beta chain was documented in a study of shared clonotypes between healthy human individuals. The wider study: Samples came from a couple of female and a few male donors aged 18 to 49.

This CDR3 spans 16 amino acids. V was pared by 1 base and J by 13 bases, with 17 bases of the junction left unmatched. Germline CDR1 SQVTM, CDR2 ANQGSEA. Turning to this clone: Its specificity is unknown.

Study outcomes and limitations: Generally, naive subsets (rather than memory subsets) showed larger estimated richness.

Replicate PCRs from sorted subsets contained roughly 200 ng DNA, which is 29,000 or so T cell genomes. Here immunoSEQ multiplex PCR was the method, and the copy in TCRdb shows in-frame clones only, minus some. The sample has fewer than 400,000 clones, roughly 70% seen once. This sequence originates from a young man in good health. Source material: memory CD4+ T cells sorted from blood. Subset indicated: CD45RA-negative fraction. This chain links TRBV29-1 with TRBJ2-1, with TRBD2 matching over 9 bases. CDR3 nucleotides: TGCAGCGTTGAAGGGGGATCGGCTAGCGGGAAGGGTGTACAGTTCTTC. It specifies CSVEGGSASGKGVQFF.